The 17 T cell receptor beta chains below all came from one sample that was sequenced in a study of blood T cells in healthy people across ages. Sample-barcoded 5' priming and a J-beta primer mix drove a second PCR of about 6 to 12 cycles. Using its own MiXCR run on the 5' RACE reads, TCRdb lists one record per CDR3 protein. This table has roughly 1,700,000 distinct CDR3 sequences, approximately 30% appearing once. Sequencing was done on a sample of blood. These receptors were collected from a woman aged 30 to 39 in good health.

This chain uses TRBV20-1 with TRBJ1-1; TRBD1 matches 7 bases. The CDR3 extends over 12 amino acids. The germline V gene has CDR1 DFQATT and CDR2 SNEGSKA (reference sequence). The ends lost 4 bases at V and 3 bases at J; junction bases unmatched: 2. CDR3 nucleotides: TGCAGTGCTACCGACAGGGACACTGAAGCTTTCTTT. This codes for CSATDRDTEAFF.

A few counts support this clonotype. The V call is TRBV28, the J call TRBJ1-2; D not certain. The germline gives CDR1 MDHEN, CDR2 SYDVKM. Trimming took off 3 bases at V and 0 bases at J, with 8 bases between the two ends. CDR3 length equals 14 residues. The CDR3 here is CASSLFGANYGYTF. CDR3 bases: TGTGCCAGCAGTTTGTTTGGAGCTAACTATGGCTACACCTTC.

This rearrangement joins TRBV5-5 to TRBJ2-1, with 16 positions matching TRBD2. The J segment lost 6 bases and the V segment lost 2 bases, leaving 8 bases of the junction unmatched. Germline V gene data show CDR1 as SGHKS and CDR2 as YYEKEE (reference sequence). The CDR3 contains 18 residues. The CDR3 sequence: CASSLSGLAGGPSNEQFF. The CDR3 coding sequence is TGTGCCAGCAGCTTATCGGGACTAGCGGGGGGGCCTAGCAATGAGCAGTTCTTC.

The chain couples TRBV5-1 to TRBJ2-1; D may be TRBD1 (6 bases). V lost 5 bases, J lost 8 bases, and 20 bases lay in between. The germline CDR1 and CDR2 sequences are SGHRS and YFSETQ. There are 15 residues in the CDR3. CDR3 DNA sequence: TGCGCCAGCAGACAAACCGGGACAACTTACGATGAGCAGTTCTTC. Its protein is CASRQTGTTYDEQFF. The whole variable domain, remainder taken from reference TRBV5-1 and TRBJ2-1, is KAGVTQTPRYLIKTRGQQVTLSCSPISGHRSVSWYQQTPGQGLQFLFEYFSETQRNKGNFPGRFSGRQFSNSRSEMNVSTLELGDSALYLCASRQTGTTYDEQFFGPGTRLTVL.

The CDR3 is CASIDRATQETQYF. The CDR3 DNA follows: TGTGCCAGCATAGACCGGGCGACTCAAGAGACCCAGTACTTC. The chain carries TRBV2 and TRBJ2-5, with D hard to call. Germline V lookup: CDR1 SNHLY, CDR2 FYNNEI. CDR3 length: 14 amino acids. The ends were cut back, 7 bases at V and 2 bases at J, with 14 bases in the middle.

The rearrangement joins TRBV7-2 to TRBJ2-5; the D gene could be TRBD1 or TRBD2 (5 bases each). With the DNA end fitting TRBJ2-7 better, the J assignment may be wrong. CDR3 length: 16 residues. CDR1 is SGHTA, CDR2 FQGNSA, per germline. The CDR3 sequence: CASSLSAGTATYEQYF. The CDR3 DNA reads as TGTGCCAGCAGCTTAAGCGCCGGGACGGCTACCTACGAGCAGTACTTC.

This chain joins TRBV30 and TRBJ2-7, with 7 bases fitting TRBD2. Germline values: CDR1 GTSNPN, CDR2 SVGIG (reference sequence). The V and J ends lost 4 bases and 5 bases, in that order; junction bases with no gene match: 8. The CDR3 consists of 13 residues. As DNA, the CDR3 is TGTGCCTGGAATCAGTGGGGGGGGGACGAGCAGTACTTC. Encoded protein: CAWNQWGGDEQYF.

Comments on this clonotype: Relative to the germline gene, one junction end is altered; a read error may explain this. This chain connects TRBV25-1 to TRBJ2-5, with TRBD2 matching over 7 bases. Germline V gives CDR1 MGHDK, CDR2 SYGVNS. CDR3 length: 16 residues. Here the CDR3 DNA reads TGTGCCAGCAGTCGAGGGGCGGGAGTGGTTGGGGAGATCCAGTACTTC. It codes for CASSRGAGVVGEIQYF.

The chain is built from TRBV4-1 and TRBJ2-4, with 9 bases matching TRBD1. The end of the DNA aligns better with TRBJ2-7, so the J call may be wrong. Germline V gives CDR1 MGHRA, CDR2 YSYEKL. The CDR3 consists of 16 residues. CDR3 protein: CASSPAAGTGTCEQYF. The CDR3 bases are TGCGCCAGCAGCCCTGCCGCCGGGACAGGGACCTGCGAGCAGTACTTC.

The chain is built from TRBV25-1 and TRBJ2-5, with D perhaps matching TRBD1 or TRBD2 (5 bases each). The J call is doubtful: the DNA matches TRBJ2-7 better. The CDR3 extends over 14 amino acids. The germline CDR1 and CDR2 sequences are MGHDK and SYGVNS. CDR3 coding DNA: TGTGCCAGCAGTGAATCGGGGCGGAACTACGAGCAGTACTTC. This encodes CASSESGRNYEQYF.

This clonotype has just a few counts. This chain links TRBV25-1 with TRBJ2-7, with no clear D. The CDR3 runs 14 residues. The germline gives CDR1 MGHDK, CDR2 SYGVNS. Trimming took 6 bases from V and 2 from J, leaving 14 bases between them. The CDR3 DNA reads TGTGCCAGCAGCTCCCGACTGAATACCTACGAGCAGTACTTC. As protein: CASSSRLNTYEQYF.

This clonotype was counted between two and nine times. This sequence joins TRBV12-3 or TRBV12-4 and TRBJ2-7; TRBD2 agrees at 10 bases. V lost 2 bases, J lost 5 bases, and 9 bases stayed unmatched. This CDR3 has 16 residues. The CDR3 nucleotides read TGTGCCAGCAGTTTACGGATAGCGGGAGGAGTCGACGAGCAGTACTTC. It is translated as CASSLRIAGGVDEQYF.

The V gene is TRBV5-5, the J gene TRBJ2-7; either TRBD1 or TRBD2 may supply D (5 bases each). The CDR3 covers 15 residues. V was trimmed by 6 bases and J by 4 bases, leaving 20 bases between them. Germline-derived CDR1 and CDR2 are SGHKS and YYEKEE (reference sequence). The CDR3 region has the DNA TGTGCCAGCAACTGGGACGGGACGCTATCTTACGAGCAGTACTTC. The encoded protein is CASNWDGTLSYEQYF.

The rearrangement uses TRBV5-1 and TRBJ2-3; 8 bases are shared with TRBD2. Germline V gene data show CDR1 as SGHRS and CDR2 as YFSETQ. The CDR3 extends over 16 amino acids. V dropped 0 bases and J dropped 2; count of bases not matched to a gene: 5. CDR3 residues: CASSLEGSGVTDTQYF. The CDR3 nucleotides read TGCGCCAGCAGCTTGGAAGGTAGCGGGGTCACAGATACGCAGTATTTT.

A single count supports this clonotype. The chain is built from TRBV11-2 and TRBJ1-5, with a weak D call TRBD1 (5 bases). Germline-derived CDR1 and CDR2 are SGHAT and FQNNGV. This CDR3 has 17 residues. The V end lost 4 bases, the J end lost 0 bases, and 16 bases lay between the germline ends. Here the CDR3 reads CASSSAGGLGSNQPQHF. CDR3 nucleotide sequence: TGTGCCAGCAGCTCAGCCGGGGGACTAGGTAGCAATCAGCCCCAGCATTTT.

The chain has TRBV12-3 or TRBV12-4 and TRBJ2-3, with D hard to call. The V end lost 4 bases, the J end lost 3 bases, and 2 bases lay between the germline ends. The CDR3 runs to 11 residues. As DNA, the CDR3 is TGTGCCAGCAGTTGTACAGATACGCAGTATTTT. Its translation: CASSCTDTQYF.

This clonotype occurred many times. This chain uses TRBV20-1 with TRBJ2-7, with 16 bases lining up with TRBD2. CDR3 size: 16 residues. V was clipped by 6 bases and J by 0 bases; unmatched bases: 5. In germline, CDR1 is DFQATT, CDR2 SNEGSKA (reference sequence). The CDR3 DNA reads as TGCAGTGCCCCGGGACTAGCGGGAGGGAACTCCTACGAGCAGTACTTC. It specifies CSAPGLAGGNSYEQYF.